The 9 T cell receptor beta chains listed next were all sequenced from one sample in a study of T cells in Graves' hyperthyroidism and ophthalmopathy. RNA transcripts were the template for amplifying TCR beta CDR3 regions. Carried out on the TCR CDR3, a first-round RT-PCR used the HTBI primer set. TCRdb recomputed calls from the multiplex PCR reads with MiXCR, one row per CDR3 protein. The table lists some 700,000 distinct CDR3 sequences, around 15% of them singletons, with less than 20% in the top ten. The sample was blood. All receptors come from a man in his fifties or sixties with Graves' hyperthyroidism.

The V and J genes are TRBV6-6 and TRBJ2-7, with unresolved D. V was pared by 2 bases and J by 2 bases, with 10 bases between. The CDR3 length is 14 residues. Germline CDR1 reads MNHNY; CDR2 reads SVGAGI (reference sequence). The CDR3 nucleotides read TGTGCCAGCAGTTACGGGGTCCAAACCTACGAGCAGTACTTC. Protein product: CASSYGVQTYEQYF.

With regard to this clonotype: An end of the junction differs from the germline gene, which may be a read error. CDR3 DNA sequence: TGTGTCAGCTCACCACCGAATCTAGAGTGGACTGAAGCTTTCTTT. Protein: CVSSPPNLEWTEAFF. The rearrangement uses TRBV18 and TRBJ1-1; D is uncertain. Per germline, CDR1 KGHSH and CDR2 LQKENI. The CDR3 sequence is 15 residues long.

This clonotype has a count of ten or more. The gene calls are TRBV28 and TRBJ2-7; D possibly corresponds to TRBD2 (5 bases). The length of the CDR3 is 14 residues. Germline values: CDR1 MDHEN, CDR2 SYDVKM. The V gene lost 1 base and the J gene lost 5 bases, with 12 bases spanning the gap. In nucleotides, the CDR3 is TGTGCCAGCAGTTTATCCCATCGGAGGAACGAGCAGTACTTC. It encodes CASSLSHRRNEQYF.

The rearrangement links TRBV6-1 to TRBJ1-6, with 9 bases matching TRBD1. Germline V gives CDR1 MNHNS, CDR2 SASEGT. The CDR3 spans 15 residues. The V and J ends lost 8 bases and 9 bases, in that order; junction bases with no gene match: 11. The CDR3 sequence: CASGRPGQGISPLHF. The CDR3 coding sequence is TGTGCCAGCGGTCGCCCGGGACAGGGAATTTCACCCCTCCACTTT.

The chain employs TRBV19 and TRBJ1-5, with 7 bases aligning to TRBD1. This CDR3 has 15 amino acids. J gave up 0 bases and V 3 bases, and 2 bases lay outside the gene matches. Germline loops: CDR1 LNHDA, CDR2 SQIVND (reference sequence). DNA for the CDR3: TGTGCCAGTAGTATTCAGGGGGATAGCAATCAGCCCCAGCATTTT. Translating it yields CASSIQGDSNQPQHF.

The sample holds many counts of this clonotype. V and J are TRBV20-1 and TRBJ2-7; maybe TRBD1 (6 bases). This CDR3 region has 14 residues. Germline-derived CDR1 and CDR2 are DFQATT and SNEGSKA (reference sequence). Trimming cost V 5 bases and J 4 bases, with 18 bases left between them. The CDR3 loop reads CSAPSQGRVYEQYF. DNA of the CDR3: TGCAGTGCTCCTTCACAGGGTCGGGTTTACGAGCAGTACTTC.

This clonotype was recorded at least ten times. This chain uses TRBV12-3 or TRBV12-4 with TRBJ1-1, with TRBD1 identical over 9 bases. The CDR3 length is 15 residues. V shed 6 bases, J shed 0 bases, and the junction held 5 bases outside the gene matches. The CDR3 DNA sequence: TGTGCCAGCAGCTTTCGGACAGGGGTGAACACTGAAGCTTTCTTT. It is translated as CASSFRTGVNTEAFF.

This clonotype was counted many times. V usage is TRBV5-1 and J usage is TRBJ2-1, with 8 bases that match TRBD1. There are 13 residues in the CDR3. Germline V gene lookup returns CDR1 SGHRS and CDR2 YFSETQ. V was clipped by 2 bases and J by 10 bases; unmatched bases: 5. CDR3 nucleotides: TGCGCCAGCAGCTTTTACCGGGACAGGGAGCAGTTCTTC. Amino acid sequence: CASSFYRDREQFF. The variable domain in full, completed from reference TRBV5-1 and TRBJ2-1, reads KAGVTQTPRYLIKTRGQQVTLSCSPISGHRSVSWYQQTPGQGLQFLFEYFSETQRNKGNFPGRFSGRQFSNSRSEMNVSTLELGDSALYLCASSFYRDREQFFGPGTRLTVL.

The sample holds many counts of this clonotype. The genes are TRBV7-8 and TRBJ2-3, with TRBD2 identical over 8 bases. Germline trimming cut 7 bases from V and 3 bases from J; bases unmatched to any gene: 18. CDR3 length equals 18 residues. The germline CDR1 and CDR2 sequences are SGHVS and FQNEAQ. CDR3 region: CASNRFSGGPLRTDTQYF. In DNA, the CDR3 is TGTGCCAGCAACAGGTTTTCGGGAGGGCCCTTAAGAACAGATACGCAGTATTTT.